One sample yielded the 8 T cell receptor beta chains listed below, sequenced in a study of CD8+ T cells in alopecia areata. Specified treatment: oral pan-JAK inhibitor, 5-10 mg twice daily. RNA extraction was followed by reverse transcription into cDNA, which acted as the sequencing template. Generated by immunoSEQ multiplex PCR, the TCRdb table keeps only in-frame clones and is missing some. The table lists roughly 190,000 clones, more than 55% of them singletons. The sequences come from CD4+ T cells sorted from blood, collected around week 50, from a patient treated with tofacitinib. The source of these receptors is a human donor with alopecia areata.

This clone was detected a few times. This chain links TRBV29-1 with TRBJ2-5, with D hard to call. There are 12 residues in the CDR3. Germline V CDR1 and CDR2: SQVTM, ANQGSEA. With 3 bases removed from V and 3 bases from J, the gap between germline ends came to 8 bases. The CDR3 reads CSVDLTEETQYF. Here the CDR3 DNA reads TGCAGCGTTGACCTCACAGAAGAGACCCAGTACTTC.

This clone was detected only once. This chain links TRBV5-6 with TRBJ1-2; 7 nucleotides line up with TRBD1. Germline lookup yields CDR1 SGHDT and CDR2 YYEEEE. The CDR3 is made up of 15 amino acids. V shed 4 bases, J shed 3 bases, and the junction held 9 bases outside the gene matches. CDR3 protein: CASSPLGQADYGYTF. For the CDR3, the DNA is TGTGCCAGCAGCCCACTAGGACAGGCGGACTATGGCTACACCTTC.

This clone was seen only a few times. DNA for the CDR3: TGTGCCAGCAGCTTAACCAGGTCTAATGAAAAACTGTTTTTT. It is translated as CASSLTRSNEKLFF. V usage is TRBV9 and J usage is TRBJ1-4, with D unclear. CDR1 and CDR2 from the germline V gene are SGDLS and YYNGEE. This CDR3 is built from 14 residues. Trimming pared 4 bases from V and 3 bases from J, leaving 10 bases between. The variable domain in full, completed from reference TRBV9 and TRBJ1-4, reads DSGVTQTPKHLITATGQRVTLRCSPRSGDLSVYWYQQSLDQGLQFLIQYYNGEERAKGNILERFSAQQFPDLHSELNLSSLELGDSALYFCASSLTRSNEKLFFGSGTQLSVL.

The sample holds one count of this clone. V and J are TRBV4-3 and TRBJ1-5; tentatively, D is TRBD1 (6 bases). Germline-derived CDR1 and CDR2 are LGHNA and YSLEER. This CDR3 comprises 14 residues. Trimming took off 2 bases at V and 2 bases at J, with 7 bases between the two ends. DNA of the CDR3: TGCGCCAGCAGCCAACACAGGGGCAATCAGCCCCAGCATTTT. The encoded protein is CASSQHRGNQPQHF.

This chain links TRBV20-1 with TRBJ1-2, with D uncertain. V dropped 0 bases and J dropped 9 bases, with 8 bases sitting between them. Germline V lookup: CDR1 DFQATT, CDR2 SNEGSKA (reference sequence). The CDR3 runs to 11 residues. The DNA of the CDR3 is TGCAGTGCTAGAGAAGGGTGGAGCTACACCTTC. Its protein is CSAREGWSYTF.

This clone was seen only a few times. V and J are TRBV19 and TRBJ2-1; D is perhaps TRBD1 (6 bases). V lost 10 bases and J 6 bases, leaving 13 bases between the germline ends. CDR3 length: 12 amino acids. Germline V lookup: CDR1 LNHDA, CDR2 SQIVND (reference sequence). The CDR3 DNA follows: TGTGCCACCCGGACAGACAGCAATGAGCAGTTCTTC. Protein sequence: CATRTDSNEQFF. Full variable domain (remainder filled in from reference TRBV19 and TRBJ2-1): DGGITQSPKYLFRKEGQNVTLSCEQNLNHDAMYWYRQDPGQGLRLIYYSQIVNDFQKGDIAEGYSVSREKKESFPLTVTSAQKNPTAFYLCATRTDSNEQFFGPGTRLTVL.

This clone was counted a few times. The J gene is TRBJ1-1, the V gene TRBV2; D call uncertain. The CDR3 runs 14 residues. The ends were cut back, 0 bases at V and 4 bases at J, with 9 bases in the middle. The germline gives CDR1 SNHLY, CDR2 FYNNEI. The CDR3 loop is CASSEARDLTEAFF. The CDR3 coding sequence is TGTGCCAGCAGTGAAGCCCGGGATCTCACTGAAGCTTTCTTT.

This chain's CDR3 is CASGGLGNQPQHF. The CDR3 DNA sequence: TGTGCCAGCGGGGGGTTGGGCAATCAGCCCCAGCATTTT. This sequence joins TRBV6-5 and TRBJ1-5, with a tentative D call TRBD1 (5 bases). The CDR3 has 13 amino acids. Germline V gene lookup returns CDR1 MNHEY and CDR2 SVGAGI. Trimming took 8 bases from V and 2 from J, leaving 10 bases between them.